Presented here are 8 T cell receptor beta chains from one specimen sequenced in a study of T cell responses to AZD1222 COVID-19 vaccine. TCRdb's copy holds only in-frame clones and misses some; the assay was immunoSEQ multiplex PCR. The sample has under 200,000 clones, around 92% seen once; the top ten hold 7% to 9.5%. Source: peripheral blood, taken on day 0 of AZD1222 vaccination. The receptors stem from an adult in good health.

The chain carries TRBV7-6 and TRBJ2-7; a possible D gene is TRBD1 (6 bases). Per the germline V gene, CDR1 is SGHVS and CDR2 is FNYEAQ. The ends were cut back, 1 base at V and 2 bases at J, with 15 bases in the middle. The CDR3 has 16 residues. The chain's CDR3 is CASSLVGQGSAYEQYF. The CDR3 DNA sequence: TGTGCCAGCAGCTTAGTGGGCCAGGGGTCGGCCTACGAGCAGTACTTC.

The chain links TRBV5-5 to TRBJ2-3, with a weak D call TRBD2 (5 bases). V shed 1 base and J shed 2 bases, with 11 bases lying between them. There are 15 residues in the CDR3. Germline CDR1 and CDR2: SGHKS and YYEKEE (reference sequence). CDR3 coding DNA: TGTGCCAGCAGCTTGTACCCGGGATCCACAGATACGCAGTATTTT. Residues: CASSLYPGSTDTQYF. The entire variable domain, with the rest obtained from reference TRBV5-5 and TRBJ2-3, is as follows: DAGVTQSPTHLIKTRGQQVTLRCSPISGHKSVSWYQQVLGQGPQFIFQYYEKEERGRGNFPDRFSARQFPNYSSELNVNALLLGDSALYLCASSLYPGSTDTQYFGPGTRLTVL.

The J gene is TRBJ1-6, the V gene TRBV27, with TRBD1 matching over 10 bases. V dropped 5 bases and J dropped 9; count of bases not matched to a gene: 10. In germline, CDR1 is MNHEY, CDR2 SMNVEV (reference sequence). The length of the CDR3 is 16 residues. In nucleotides, the CDR3 is TGTGCCAGCAGTGCCTTGGGACAGGGGTTTAGTTCACCCCTCCACTTT. Its protein product is CASSALGQGFSSPLHF.

The chain joins TRBV27 to TRBJ1-1; D perhaps matches TRBD1 (5 bases). CDR1 is MNHEY, CDR2 SMNVEV, per germline (reference sequence). The CDR3 loop spans 14 amino acids. With 5 bases removed from V and 3 bases from J, the gap between germline ends came to 13 bases. CDR3: CASSLSGAYTEAFF. CDR3 DNA sequence: TGTGCCAGCAGTCTCTCCGGGGCCTACACTGAAGCTTTCTTT.

The J gene is TRBJ2-7, the V gene TRBV6-5, with 12 bases matching TRBD1. V was pared by 2 bases and J by 6 bases, with 2 bases of the junction left unmatched. Germline V gene lookup returns CDR1 MNHEY and CDR2 SVGAGI. The CDR3 sequence is 14 residues long. CDR3 protein: CASSYGTGGLEQYF. Written as DNA, the CDR3 is TGTGCCAGCAGTTACGGGACAGGGGGCCTCGAGCAGTACTTC.

V is TRBV3-1 (or the pseudogene TRBV3-2) and J is TRBJ2-2; no firm D call. Germline assignment: CDR1 LGHDT and CDR2 YNNKEL (reference sequence). This CDR3 is built from 16 residues. V was clipped by 1 base and J by 1 base, with 10 bases between them. The CDR3 is CASSQVVRMNTGELFF. The CDR3 DNA reads TGTGCCAGCAGCCAAGTCGTGAGGATGAACACCGGGGAGCTGTTTTTT.

The genes are TRBV7-2 and TRBJ1-2; D gene unclear. The CDR3 runs 8 residues. Germline CDR1 reads SGHTA; CDR2 reads FQGNSA. The CDR3 spells CCSPGYTF. The CDR3 DNA reads as TGTTGCTCTCCTGGCTACACCTTC.

CDR3 in amino acids: CAIGTGGRYEQYF. CDR3 DNA: TGTGCCATCGGGACAGGGGGACGGTACGAGCAGTACTTC. This chain uses TRBV10-3 with TRBJ2-7; 11 nucleotides match TRBD1. The CDR3 is 13 residues long. Losses at the gene ends were 8 bases for V and 4 bases for J; bases not matched to a gene: 4. The germline CDR1 and CDR2 sequences are ENHRY and SYGVKD.